These 13 T cell receptor beta chains came from one sample sequenced in a study of identical twins. TCRdb re-called the 5' RACE reads with MiXCR, one entry per CDR3 protein. This table holds roughly 1.6 million distinct CDR3 sequences, roughly 35% found once. The sequencing input was cord blood. These receptor sequences come from a newborn girl in good health.

In DNA form, the CDR3 reads TGTGCCAGCAGTTCTCTAGCGGGAGATAGAGGAGGTGAGCAGTTCTTC. Protein: CASSSLAGDRGGEQFF. The V call is TRBV7-2, the J call TRBJ2-1, with 10 bases that match TRBD2. Germline V gene lookup returns CDR1 SGHTA and CDR2 FQGNSA. The trim removed 6 bases at V and 9 bases at J, leaving 14 bases unmatched. This CDR3 contains 16 residues.

This clonotype came up a few times. The chain carries TRBV6-6 and TRBJ2-1, with a weak D call TRBD2 (7 bases). The ends were cut back, 6 bases at V and 8 bases at J, with 17 bases in the middle. The CDR3 loop spans 14 amino acids. Per the germline V gene, CDR1 is MNHNY and CDR2 is SVGAGI (reference sequence). Written as DNA, the CDR3 is TGTGCCAGCAGATTACAGGGCGGGGGCTATGAGCAGTTCTTC. Protein sequence: CASRLQGGGYEQFF.

The rearrangement links TRBV6-2 or TRBV6-3 to TRBJ1-2; possible D gene TRBD1, 5 bases. Trimming cost V 4 bases and J 1 base, with 7 bases left between them. From germline, CDR1 is MNHEY and CDR2 SVGEGT. CDR3 length: 13 amino acids. CDR3 DNA sequence: TGTGCCAGCAGTTGGGGGGATAACTATGGCTACACCTTC. Translated, it gives CASSWGDNYGYTF.

To note about this clonotype: A junction boundary mismatches the germline segment, possibly from a read error. This chain joins TRBV12-3 or TRBV12-4 and TRBJ2-7; 7 nucleotides agree with TRBD1. The CDR3 is 13 amino acids. In DNA, the CDR3 is TGTGACAGCAGTTTGGGACAGACCTACGAGCAGTACTTC. Translation: CDSSLGQTYEQYF.

This clonotype was seen only a few times. The rearrangement links TRBV18 to TRBJ1-1, with D uncertain. Looked up from germline, CDR1 is KGHSH and CDR2 is LQKENI. Trimming pared 6 bases from V and 1 base from J, leaving 12 bases between. The CDR3 is 14 amino acids. The CDR3 region is CASSAFGPNTEAFF. The CDR3, as DNA: TGTGCCAGCTCCGCGTTTGGGCCGAACACTGAAGCTTTCTTT.

This sequence joins TRBV5-1 and TRBJ2-5; 10 bases line up with TRBD2. V gave up 2 bases and J gave up 1 base; unmatched junction bases: 8. The CDR3 covers 17 residues. Germline V lookup: CDR1 SGHRS, CDR2 YFSETQ. The CDR3 bases are TGCGCCAGCAGCTTCGAGCTAGCGGGAGACCTCCAAGAGACCCAGTACTTC. Protein sequence: CASSFELAGDLQETQYF. Supplemented by reference TRBV5-1 and TRBJ2-5, the full variable domain reads KAGVTQTPRYLIKTRGQQVTLSCSPISGHRSVSWYQQTPGQGLQFLFEYFSETQRNKGNFPGRFSGRQFSNSRSEMNVSTLELGDSALYLCASSFELAGDLQETQYFGPGTRLLVL.

The V call is TRBV29-1, the J call TRBJ2-3, with unresolved D. This CDR3 has 10 amino acids. The germline gives CDR1 SQVTM, CDR2 ANQGSEA. V lost 4 bases to trimming and J lost 8 bases, with 7 bases between them. The CDR3 region is CSVVSGTQYF. The CDR3 coding sequence is TGCAGCGTTGTGTCAGGTACGCAGTATTTT.

This rearrangement joins TRBV24-1 to TRBJ2-3; D is unclear. Germline V gene data show CDR1 as KGHDR and CDR2 as SFDVKD. The CDR3 is 14 amino acids. Trimming took 3 bases from V and 0 from J, leaving 6 bases between them. The CDR3 loop reads CATSDMRSTDTQYF. CDR3 sequence (DNA): TGTGCCACCAGTGATATGCGGAGCACAGATACGCAGTATTTT.

The CDR3 DNA follows: TGCGCCAGCAGCCACGAACCCGGGACCGCAACTAATGAAAAACTGTTTTTT. It yields the protein CASSHEPGTATNEKLFF. J is TRBJ1-4 and V is TRBV4-1; D possibly corresponds to TRBD1 (5 bases). V was trimmed by 3 bases and J by 0 bases, leaving 14 bases between them. The CDR3 has 17 amino acids. The germline V gene has CDR1 MGHRA and CDR2 YSYEKL.

This clonotype occurred a few times. J is TRBJ2-7 and V is TRBV20-1; D is perhaps TRBD2 (5 bases). CDR1 and CDR2 from the germline V gene are DFQATT and SNEGSKA (reference sequence). CDR3 length equals 13 residues. Trimming pared 3 bases from V and 7 bases from J, leaving 16 bases between. This CDR3 reads CSASPMRLIEQYF. The CDR3 DNA sequence: TGCAGTGCTAGCCCCATGCGACTAATAGAGCAGTACTTC.

There are a few counts of this clonotype. The chain carries TRBV29-1 and TRBJ2-7; D remains ambiguous. Germline values: CDR1 SQVTM, CDR2 ANQGSEA. The CDR3 covers 13 residues. Trimming removed 4 bases from V and 0 bases from J, with 10 bases in between. CDR3 region: CSVVCQDSYEQYF. The CDR3 bases are TGCAGCGTTGTGTGTCAGGACTCCTACGAGCAGTACTTC.

In this sample, this clonotype turned up a few times. The CDR3 protein is CASSLYRANTGELFF. CDR3 in DNA: TGTGCCAGCAGTTTATACAGGGCGAACACCGGGGAGCTGTTTTTT. The V gene is TRBV27, the J gene TRBJ2-2; a weak D match, TRBD1 (6 bases). This CDR3 has 15 residues. Germline V CDR1 and CDR2: MNHEY, SMNVEV (reference sequence). Trimming left V 1 base short and J 0 bases short, with 6 bases between.

V usage is TRBV24-1 and J usage is TRBJ2-3; 10 nucleotides match TRBD2. The germline gives CDR1 KGHDR, CDR2 SFDVKD. The CDR3 length is 15 residues. The V segment lost 4 bases and the J segment 4 bases; nucleotides outside the gene matches: 4. Here the CDR3 DNA reads TGTGCCACCAGTGACCCGGGACTAGCGTCAGATACGCAGTATTTT. Its translation is CATSDPGLASDTQYF.